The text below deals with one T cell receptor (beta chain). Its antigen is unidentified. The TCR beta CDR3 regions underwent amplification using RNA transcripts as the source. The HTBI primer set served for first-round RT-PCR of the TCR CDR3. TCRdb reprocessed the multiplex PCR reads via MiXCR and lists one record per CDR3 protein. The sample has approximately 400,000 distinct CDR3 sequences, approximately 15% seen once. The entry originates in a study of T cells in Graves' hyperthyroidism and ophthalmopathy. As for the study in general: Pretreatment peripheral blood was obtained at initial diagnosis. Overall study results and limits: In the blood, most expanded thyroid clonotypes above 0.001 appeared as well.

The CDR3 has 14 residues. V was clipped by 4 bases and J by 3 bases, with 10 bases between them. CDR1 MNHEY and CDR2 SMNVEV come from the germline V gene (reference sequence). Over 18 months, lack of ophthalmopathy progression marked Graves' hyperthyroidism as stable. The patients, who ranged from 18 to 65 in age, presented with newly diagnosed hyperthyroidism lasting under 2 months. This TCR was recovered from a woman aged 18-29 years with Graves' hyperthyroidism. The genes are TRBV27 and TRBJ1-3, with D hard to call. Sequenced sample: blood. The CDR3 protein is CASSSSFSGNTIYF. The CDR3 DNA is TGTGCCAGCAGTTCCTCCTTCAGTGGAAACACCATATATTTT.